A selection of T cell receptor beta chains follows, all from one sample in a study of blood T cell repertoires in COVID-19. TCRdb's copy holds only in-frame clones and misses some; the assay was immunoSEQ multiplex PCR. The sample consists of roughly 130,000 clones, roughly 80% of them appearing once. The sequenced sample consisted of PBMCs or T cells enriched from blood (not recorded which). Every receptor here comes from a middle-aged man who had recovered from COVID-19. The CDR3 runs from the conserved cysteine through the conserved F or W. The order of the fields is J gene, V gene, CDR3 protein.

TRBJ1-4	TRBV6-5	CASSYSGTEGEKLFF
TRBJ2-3	TRBV4-2	CASSQRVTDTQYF
TRBJ2-7	TRBV27	CASSPLPGTGTYEQYF
TRBJ1-3	TRBV7-2	CASSLGQGVWGNTIYF
TRBJ1-1	TRBV7-9	CASSITGVVTEAFF
TRBJ1-1	TRBV6-5	CASSRGDRQDTEAFF
TRBJ1-6	TRBV7-9	CASSDGDRGQSSPLHF
TRBJ2-5	TRBV5-5	CASSPSPRLAGGTLETQYF
TRBJ1-2	TRBV28	CASTPGQGPLRGYTF
TRBJ2-7	TRBV5-5	CASSPELWAGGPYEQYF
TRBJ2-3	TRBV29-1	CSVGGGLFTDTQYF
TRBJ1-5	TRBV3-1/TRBV3-2	CASSQDWGPQPQHF
TRBJ1-3	TRBV10-1	CASKNHHRGLEPTGNTIYF
TRBJ1-1	TRBV7-2	CASSLAVTGLRAFF
TRBJ1-1	TRBV6-5	CASGGSRMNTEAFF
TRBJ1-3	TRBV18	CASSPLPGQTFSGNTIYF
TRBJ2-3	TRBV7-9	CASSLYTGGEDTQYF
TRBJ2-1	TRBV5-1	CASSLRGGPNEQFF
TRBJ1-2	TRBV30	CAWSLTGIGYTF
TRBJ1-1	TRBV3-1/TRBV3-2	CASSEDRGLNTEAFF
TRBJ1-6	TRBV6-5	CASSYSRQAYNSPLHF
TRBJ2-1	TRBV30	CAWSKTSGKNNEQFF
TRBJ2-5	TRBV7-2	CASNSAAGPSETQYF
TRBJ2-7	TRBV12-3/TRBV12-4	CASRPDTGEQYF
TRBJ2-7	TRBV27	CASSSGRGLTYEQYF
TRBJ1-5	TRBV28	CASTLYDRDGQPQHF
TRBJ2-2	TRBV7-2	CASSPGRTTGELFF
TRBJ1-5	TRBV7-2	CASSLVGGRGSNQPQHF
TRBJ1-3	TRBV6-6	CASSDTGAGNTIYF
TRBJ2-7	TRBV7-8	CASSLGDRRSYEQYF
TRBJ1-1	TRBV12-5	CASGFGQGANTEAFF
TRBJ2-7	TRBV7-2	CASSLGGRSYEQYF
TRBJ2-1	TRBV19	CASPFKTSGGGNEQFF
TRBJ1-1	TRBV23-1	CASSQSRQLNTEAFF
TRBJ1-3	TRBV12-3/TRBV12-4	CASSLGQGNTIYF
TRBJ2-3	TRBV2	CASSERLDADTQYF
TRBJ2-1	TRBV5-1	CASSQPGQVYNEQFF
TRBJ1-1	TRBV19	CASSIGSYPEAFF
TRBJ2-3	TRBV10-3	CAISESSSVAGGDTQYF
TRBJ1-1	TRBV4-3	CASSQEQGGVEAFF
TRBJ2-1	TRBV6-5	CASSIKPEQFF
TRBJ1-5	TRBV4-3	CASSQDAGARNQPQHF
TRBJ1-2	TRBV19	CASRNRGEANYGYTF
TRBJ2-5	TRBV4-2	CASTRGGKETQYF
TRBJ2-1	TRBV7-7	CASSLSPTSGGAREQFF
TRBJ2-3	TRBV5-4	CASSLTSGGITDTQYF
TRBJ2-1	TRBV18	CASSPFWSGVDEQFF
TRBJ2-7	TRBV11-2	CASSLGLRQGTSEQYF
TRBJ2-7	TRBV13	CASSTSGGAPYEQYF
TRBJ1-2	TRBV28	CASSLGGEGDYGYTF
TRBJ1-2	TRBV12-5	CASGLGSGAGVNYGYTF
TRBJ1-2	TRBV27	CASSATVSHGYTF
TRBJ2-2	TRBV5-1	CASSGGLAAPNTGELFF
TRBJ2-1	TRBV3-1/TRBV3-2	CASSRAGAFDNEQFF
TRBJ1-1	TRBV7-2	CASSQRGGTEAFF
TRBJ1-6	TRBV2	CASTPGGSPLHF
TRBJ2-5	TRBV25-1	CASSDSTGHVETQYF
TRBJ1-2	TRBV20-1	CSAATGYGYTF
TRBJ2-7	TRBV29-1	CSVRIREGSYEQYF